Sequencing of this T cell receptor beta chain was carried out in a study of blood T cells in healthy people across ages. Germline V CDR1 and CDR2: DFQATT, SNEGSKA (reference sequence). This CDR3 is built from 13 residues. Using a J-beta primer mix together with a sample-barcoded 5' primer, a second PCR was run for about 7 to 12 cycles. TCRdb independently ran MiXCR on the 5' RACE reads; one entry per CDR3 protein. This sample has 700,000 or so distinct CDR3 sequences, with about 43% found just once. The TCR sequence derives from a man older than 75 in good health. The sequenced sample was blood. The chain employs TRBV20-1 and TRBJ2-3; D is possibly TRBD1 or TRBD2 (5 bases each). The CDR3 reads CGVGAASTDTQYF. CDR3 in DNA: TGCGGCGTCGGGGCAGCCAGCACAGATACGCAGTATTTT.